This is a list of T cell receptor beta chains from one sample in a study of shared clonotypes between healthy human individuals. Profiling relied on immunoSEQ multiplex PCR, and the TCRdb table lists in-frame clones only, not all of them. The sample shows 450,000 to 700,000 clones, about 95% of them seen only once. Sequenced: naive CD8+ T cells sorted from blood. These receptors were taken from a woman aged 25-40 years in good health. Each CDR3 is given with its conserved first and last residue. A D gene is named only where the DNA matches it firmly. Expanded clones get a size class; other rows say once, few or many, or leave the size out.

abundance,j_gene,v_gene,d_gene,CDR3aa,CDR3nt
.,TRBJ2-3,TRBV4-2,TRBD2,CASSRPGGVAGPTSTDTQYF,TGTGCCAGCAGCCGCCCGGGGGGGGTAGCGGGCCCAACTAGCACAGATACGCAGTATTTT
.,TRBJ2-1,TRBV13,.,CASSLGRILTSSYNEQFF,TGTGCCAGCAGCTTAGGGAGAATACTCACTAGCTCCTACAATGAGCAGTTCTTC
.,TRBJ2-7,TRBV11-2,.,CASSLHEQYF,TGTGCCAGCAGCTTACACGAGCAGTACTTC
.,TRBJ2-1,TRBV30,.,CAWSVGRGYNEQFF,TGTGCCTGGAGTGTAGGGCGGGGATACAATGAGCAGTTCTTC
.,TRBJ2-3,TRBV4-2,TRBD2,CASSQDHRTGGADTQYF,TGTGCCAGCAGCCAAGATCACAGGACGGGGGGAGCAGATACGCAGTATTTT
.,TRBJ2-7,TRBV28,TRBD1,CASSSGQGPYEQYF,TGTGCCAGCAGTTCCGGACAGGGGCCCTACGAGCAGTACTTC
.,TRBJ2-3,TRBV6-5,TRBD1,CASSYSGTGVDTQYF,TGTGCCAGCAGTTACTCTGGGACAGGGGTCGATACGCAGTATTTT
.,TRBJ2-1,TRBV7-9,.,CASSDQTGRASEQFF,TGTGCCAGCAGCGACCAAACTGGCAGGGCAAGTGAGCAGTTCTTC
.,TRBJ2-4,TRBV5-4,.,CASSSFGENIQYF,TGTGCCAGCAGCTCCTTTGGGGAAAACATTCAGTACTTC
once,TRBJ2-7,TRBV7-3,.,CASSSWERTQDEQYF,TGTGCCAGCAGCTCCTGGGAAAGAACGCAAGACGAGCAGTACTTC
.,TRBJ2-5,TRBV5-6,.,CASSFMGTAWKEQYF,TGTGCCAGCAGCTTCATGGGGACGGCTTGGAAGGAGCAGTACTTC
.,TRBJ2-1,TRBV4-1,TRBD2,CASSLPALAGDNEQFF,TGCGCCAGCAGCCTTCCGGCACTAGCGGGAGATAATGAGCAGTTCTTC
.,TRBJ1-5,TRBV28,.,CASSFDNQPQHF,TGTGCCAGCAGTTTTGACAATCAGCCCCAGCATTTT
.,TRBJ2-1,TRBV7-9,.,CASSLLQFF,TGTGCCAGCAGCTTATTACAGTTCTTC
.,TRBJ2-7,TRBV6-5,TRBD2,CASTVLAGGTYEQYF,TGTGCCAGCACCGTGCTAGCGGGAGGGACCTACGAGCAGTACTTC
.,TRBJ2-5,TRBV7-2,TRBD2,CASSLGGRAGETQYF,TGTGCCAGCAGCTTAGGCGGGAGGGCCGGGGAGACCCAGTACTTC
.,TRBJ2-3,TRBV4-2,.,CASSQGEEGIDTQYF,TGTGCCAGCAGCCAAGGGGAAGAAGGGATAGATACGCAGTATTTT
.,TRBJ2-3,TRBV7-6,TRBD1,CASSLAGQGTDTQYF,TGTGCCAGCAGCTTAGCGGGACAGGGCACAGATACGCAGTATTTT
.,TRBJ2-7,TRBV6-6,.,CASSPDRTYEQYF,TGTGCCAGCAGCCCCGACAGGACCTACGAGCAGTACTTC